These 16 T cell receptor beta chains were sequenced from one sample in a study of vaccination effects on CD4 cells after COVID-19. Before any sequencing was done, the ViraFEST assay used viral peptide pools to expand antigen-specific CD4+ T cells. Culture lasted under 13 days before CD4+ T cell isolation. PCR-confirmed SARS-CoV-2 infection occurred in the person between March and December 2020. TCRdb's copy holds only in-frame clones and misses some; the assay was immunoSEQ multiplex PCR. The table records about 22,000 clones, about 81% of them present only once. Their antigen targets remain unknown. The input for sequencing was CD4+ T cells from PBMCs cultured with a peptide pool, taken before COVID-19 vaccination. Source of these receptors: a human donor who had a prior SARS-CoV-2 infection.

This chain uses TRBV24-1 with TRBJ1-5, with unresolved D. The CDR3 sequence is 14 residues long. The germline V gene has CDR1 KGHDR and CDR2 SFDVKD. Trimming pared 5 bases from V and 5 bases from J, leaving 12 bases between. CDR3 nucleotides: TGTGCCACCAGTGCATCTGGGTGGGATCAGCCCCAGCATTTT. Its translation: CATSASGWDQPQHF.

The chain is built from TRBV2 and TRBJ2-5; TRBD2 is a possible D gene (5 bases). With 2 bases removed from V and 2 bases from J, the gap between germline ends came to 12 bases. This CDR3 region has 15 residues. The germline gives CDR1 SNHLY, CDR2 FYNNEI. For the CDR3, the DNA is TGTGCCAGCAGTGAATGGTTAGGACTGCAAGAGACCCAGTACTTC. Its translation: CASSEWLGLQETQYF.

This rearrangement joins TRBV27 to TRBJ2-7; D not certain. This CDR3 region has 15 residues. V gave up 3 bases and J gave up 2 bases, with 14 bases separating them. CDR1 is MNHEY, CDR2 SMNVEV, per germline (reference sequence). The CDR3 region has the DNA TGTGCCAGCAGTTTTAGTTTGGGCTCGCCCTACGAGCAGTACTTC. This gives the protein CASSFSLGSPYEQYF.

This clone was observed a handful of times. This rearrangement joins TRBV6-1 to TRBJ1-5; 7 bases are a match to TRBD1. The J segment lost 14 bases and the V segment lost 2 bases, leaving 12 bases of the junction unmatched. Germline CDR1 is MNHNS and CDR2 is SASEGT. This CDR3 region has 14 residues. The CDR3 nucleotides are TGTGCCAGCAGTGAACTGGAACCGACAGGGCAGGAGCATTTT. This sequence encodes CASSELEPTGQEHF.

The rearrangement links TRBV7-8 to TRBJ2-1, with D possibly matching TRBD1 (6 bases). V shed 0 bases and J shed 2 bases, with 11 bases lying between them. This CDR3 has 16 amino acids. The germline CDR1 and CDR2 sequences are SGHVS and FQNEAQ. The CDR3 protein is CASSLAYRATYNEQFF. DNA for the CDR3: TGTGCCAGCAGCTTAGCTTACAGGGCCACCTACAATGAGCAGTTCTTC. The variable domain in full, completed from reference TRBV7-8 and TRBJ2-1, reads GAGVSQSPRYKVAKRGQDVALRCDPISGHVSLFWYQQALGQGPEFLTYFQNEAQLDKSGLPSDRFFAERPEGSVSTLKIQRTQQEDSAVYLCASSLAYRATYNEQFFGPGTRLTVL.

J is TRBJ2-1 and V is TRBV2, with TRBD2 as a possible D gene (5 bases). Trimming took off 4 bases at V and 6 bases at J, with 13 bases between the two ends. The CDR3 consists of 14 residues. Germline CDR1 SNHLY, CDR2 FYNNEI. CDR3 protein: CASSGRLTVNEQFF. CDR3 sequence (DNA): TGTGCCAGCAGTGGTCGACTAACTGTCAATGAGCAGTTCTTC.

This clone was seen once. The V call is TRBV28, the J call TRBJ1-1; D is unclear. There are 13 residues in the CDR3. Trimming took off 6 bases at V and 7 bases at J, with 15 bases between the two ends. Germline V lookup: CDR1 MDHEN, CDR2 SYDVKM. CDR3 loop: CASRLIGRNEAFF. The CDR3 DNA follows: TGTGCCAGCAGGTTGATAGGGAGAAATGAAGCTTTCTTT.

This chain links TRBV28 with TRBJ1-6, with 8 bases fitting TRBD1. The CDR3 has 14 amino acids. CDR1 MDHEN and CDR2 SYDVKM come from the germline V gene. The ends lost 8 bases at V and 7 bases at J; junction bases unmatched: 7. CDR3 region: CASLVGQENSPLHF. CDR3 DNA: TGTGCCAGCCTAGTGGGACAGGAGAATTCACCCCTCCACTTT.

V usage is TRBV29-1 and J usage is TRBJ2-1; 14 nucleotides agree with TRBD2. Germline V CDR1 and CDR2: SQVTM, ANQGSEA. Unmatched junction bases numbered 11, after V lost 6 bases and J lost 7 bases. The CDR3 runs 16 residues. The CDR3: CSVGGTSGSHGNEQFF. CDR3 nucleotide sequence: TGCAGCGTGGGCGGGACTAGCGGGAGCCATGGGAATGAGCAGTTCTTC.

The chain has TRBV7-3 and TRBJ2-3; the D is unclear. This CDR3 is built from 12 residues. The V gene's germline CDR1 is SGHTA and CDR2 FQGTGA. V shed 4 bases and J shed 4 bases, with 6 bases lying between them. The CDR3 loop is CASSSRPDTQYF. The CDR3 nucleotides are TGTGCCAGCAGCTCTCGGCCAGATACGCAGTATTTT.

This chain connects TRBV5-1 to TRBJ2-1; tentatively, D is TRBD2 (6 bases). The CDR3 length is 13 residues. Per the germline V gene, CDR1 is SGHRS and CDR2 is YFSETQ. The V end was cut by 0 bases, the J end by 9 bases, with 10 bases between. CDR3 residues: CASSLASASEQFF. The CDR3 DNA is TGCGCCAGCAGCTTGGCTAGCGCTAGTGAGCAGTTCTTC.

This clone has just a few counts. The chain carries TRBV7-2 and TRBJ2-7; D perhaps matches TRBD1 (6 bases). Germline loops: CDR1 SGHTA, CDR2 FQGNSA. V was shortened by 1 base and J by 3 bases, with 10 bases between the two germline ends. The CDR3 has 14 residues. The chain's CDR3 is CASSLEGGNYEQYF. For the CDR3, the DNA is TGTGCCAGCAGCTTAGAAGGGGGAAACTACGAGCAGTACTTC.

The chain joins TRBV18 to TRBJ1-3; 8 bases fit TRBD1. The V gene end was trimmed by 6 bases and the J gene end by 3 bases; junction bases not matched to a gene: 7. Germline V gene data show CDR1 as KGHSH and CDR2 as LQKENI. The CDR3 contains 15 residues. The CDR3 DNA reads TGTGCCAGCTCGGATACAGGGGGAGGTGGAAACACCATATATTTT. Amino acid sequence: CASSDTGGGGNTIYF.

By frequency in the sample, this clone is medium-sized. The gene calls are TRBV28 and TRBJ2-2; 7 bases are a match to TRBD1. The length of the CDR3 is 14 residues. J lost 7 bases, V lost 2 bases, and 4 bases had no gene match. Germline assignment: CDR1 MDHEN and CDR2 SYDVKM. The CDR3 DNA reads TGTGCCAGCAGTTTAAATGCAGGGGGCGGGGAGCTGTTTTTT. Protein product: CASSLNAGGGELFF. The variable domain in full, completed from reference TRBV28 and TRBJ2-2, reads DVKVTQSSRYLVKRTGEKVFLECVQDMDHENMFWYRQDPGLGLRLIYFSYDVKMKEKGDIPEGYSVSREKKERFSLILESASTNQTSMYLCASSLNAGGGELFFGEGSRLTVL.

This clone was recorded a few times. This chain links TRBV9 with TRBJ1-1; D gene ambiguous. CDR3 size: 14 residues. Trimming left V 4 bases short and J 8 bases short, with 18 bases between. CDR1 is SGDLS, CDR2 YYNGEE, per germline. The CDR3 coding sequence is TGTGCCAGCAGCACCCAGTTAGCGGAGCAAGAAGCTTTCTTT. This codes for CASSTQLAEQEAFF.

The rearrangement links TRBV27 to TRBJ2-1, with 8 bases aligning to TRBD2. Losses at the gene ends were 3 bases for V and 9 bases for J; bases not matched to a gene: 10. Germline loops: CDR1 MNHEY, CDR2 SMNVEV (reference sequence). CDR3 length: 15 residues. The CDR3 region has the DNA TGTGCCAGCAGTTTGTTGGCGGGGGGACGTGGTGAGCAGTTCTTC. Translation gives CASSLLAGGRGEQFF.